This note documents a single T cell receptor (beta chain) sequence. Its matching antigen is unknown. This specimen belongs to a study of T cells in Graves' hyperthyroidism and ophthalmopathy. The study, taken as a whole, reports: Separating ophthalmopathy from stable hyperthyroidism was achieved by a 13 V-J model.

V shed 4 bases, J shed 5 bases, and the junction held 4 bases outside the gene matches. The CDR3 loop spans 13 amino acids. CDR1 and CDR2 from the germline V gene are LNHDA and SQIVND (reference sequence). Patients aged 18 to 65 with hyperthyroidism were newly diagnosed, with duration under 2 months. The PBMCs were taken from roughly 9.3 ml of fresh peripheral blood. Amplified TCR beta CDR3 regions came from RNA transcripts. First-round RT-PCR of the TCR CDR3 relied on the HTBI primer set. A single record per CDR3 protein comes from TCRdb applying MiXCR to the multiplex PCR reads. The sample has a few hundred thousand distinct CDR3 sequences, approximately 14% seen once.

The chain couples TRBV19 to TRBJ1-2; 7 nucleotides agree with TRBD1. The source material was blood. The sequence was obtained from a woman aged 18-29 years with Graves' hyperthyroidism. The CDR3 here is CASSTTGDYGYTF. The CDR3 DNA follows: TGTGCCAGTAGTACCACAGGGGATTATGGCTACACCTTC.